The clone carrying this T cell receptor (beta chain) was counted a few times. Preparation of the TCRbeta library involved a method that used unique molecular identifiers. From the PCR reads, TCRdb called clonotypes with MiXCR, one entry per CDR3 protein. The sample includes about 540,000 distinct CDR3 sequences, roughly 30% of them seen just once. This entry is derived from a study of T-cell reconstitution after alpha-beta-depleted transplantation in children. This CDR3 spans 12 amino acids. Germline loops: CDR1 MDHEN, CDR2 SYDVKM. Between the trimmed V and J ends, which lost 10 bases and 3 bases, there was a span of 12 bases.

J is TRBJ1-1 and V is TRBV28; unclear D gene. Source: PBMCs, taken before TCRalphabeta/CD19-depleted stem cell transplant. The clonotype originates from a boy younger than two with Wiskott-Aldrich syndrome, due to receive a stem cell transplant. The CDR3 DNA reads TGTGCCACCGTACTTAGGGACACTGAAGCTTTCTTT. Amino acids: CATVLRDTEAFF. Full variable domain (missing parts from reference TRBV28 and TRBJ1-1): DVKVTQSSRYLVKRTGEKVFLECVQDMDHENMFWYRQDPGLGLRLIYFSYDVKMKEKGDIPEGYSVSREKKERFSLILESASTNQTSMYLCATVLRDTEAFFGQGTRLTVV.